One sample yielded the 25 T cell receptor beta chains listed below, sequenced in a study of T cell repertoires in cytomegalovirus infection. TCRdb called the reads again in MiXCR, with one record for every CDR3 protein. Among under 350,000 distinct CDR3 sequences listed, around 20% were seen once. What these receptors recognize is not known. The sample in question was cultured PBMCs, obtained from culture after CMV antigen stimulation. The receptors stem from a human donor in good health (CMV status not recorded). Some clones in this sample may be carry-over from other donors' samples.

This clonotype was observed at least ten times. This chain connects TRBV2 to TRBJ2-7; the D is unclear. Germline assignment: CDR1 SNHLY and CDR2 FYNNEI. V lost 5 bases and J lost 6, with 17 bases in between. The CDR3 covers 14 residues. CDR3 in DNA: TGTGCCAGCAGTCCACCGCTCACTTTCGGCGAGCAGTACGTC. Encoded protein: CASSPPLTFGEQYV.

This clonotype has more than one count but fewer than ten. The V gene is TRBV12-3 or TRBV12-4, the J gene TRBJ2-6; maybe TRBD1 (6 bases). Trimming pared 8 bases from V and 3 bases from J, leaving 17 bases between. The CDR3 length is 16 residues. This CDR3 reads CASRQTGSVGANVLTF. CDR3 bases: TGTGCCAGCCGCCAAACAGGGTCTGTTGGGGCCAACGTCCTGACTTTC.

This clonotype appeared a few times. The chain combines TRBV25-1 with TRBJ2-3, with 11 bases that match TRBD2. The CDR3 extends over 17 amino acids. Losses at the gene ends were 3 bases for V and 4 bases for J; bases not matched to a gene: 9. Germline V gene sequence: CDR1 MGHDK, CDR2 SYGVNS. CDR3 sequence reads: CASSDALAGGFPDTQYF. The CDR3 coding sequence is TGTGCCAGCAGTGATGCTCTAGCGGGAGGATTTCCAGATACGCAGTATTTT.

This chain links TRBV19 with TRBJ2-1; 8 positions match TRBD2. After removal of 0 bases from V and 7 bases from J, the junction contained 8 bases not matched to a gene. The CDR3 loop spans 16 amino acids. CDR1 LNHDA and CDR2 SQIVND come from the germline V gene (reference sequence). In nucleotides, the CDR3 is TGTGCCAGTAGTATAGAACCGGGAGGGCCGGTTAATGAGCAGTTCTTC. As protein: CASSIEPGGPVNEQFF.

The rearrangement uses TRBV11-2 and TRBJ1-2; D unclear. V was shortened by 4 bases and J by 0 bases, with 6 bases between the two germline ends. CDR3 length: 13 residues. Germline CDR1 reads SGHAT; CDR2 reads FQNNGV. The CDR3 sequence: CASSSRTNYGYTF. The CDR3 DNA sequence: TGTGCCAGCAGCTCCAGAACTAACTATGGCTACACCTTC.

This clonotype appeared a few times. The chain has TRBV12-3 or TRBV12-4 and TRBJ2-2, with a weak D call TRBD2 (5 bases). CDR3 size: 16 residues. Trimming pared 4 bases from V and 2 bases from J, leaving 14 bases between. The DNA for the CDR3 is TGTGCCAGCAGTTCCGGGATTTCTCATAACACCGGGGAGCTGTTTTTT. This sequence encodes CASSSGISHNTGELFF.

This clonotype was picked up a small number of times. V usage is TRBV5-8 and J usage is TRBJ2-1; weak D call: TRBD2 (5 bases). Germline values: CDR1 SGHTS, CDR2 YDEGEE. Trimming left V 3 bases short and J 9 bases short, with 25 bases between. This CDR3 is 17 amino acids long. Here the CDR3 DNA reads TGTGCCAGCAGCTGGGAATCGGCTAGCTCTTCAGGACCTGAGCAGTTCTTC. As protein: CASSWESASSSGPEQFF.

This clonotype was seen more than once but under ten times. The chain has TRBV29-1 and TRBJ2-5, with 7 bases lining up with TRBD1. V gave up 6 bases and J gave up 2 bases; unmatched junction bases: 9. This CDR3 contains 14 residues. Germline V lookup: CDR1 SQVTM, CDR2 ANQGSEA. DNA for the CDR3: TGCAGCGTACCCGGGACAGCCCGACAAGAGACCCAGTACTTC. It specifies CSVPGTARQETQYF. Supplemented by reference TRBV29-1 and TRBJ2-5, the full variable domain reads SAVISQKPSRDICQRGTSLTIQCQVDSQVTMMFWYRQQPGQSLTLIATANQGSEATYESGFVIDKFPISRPNLTFSTLTVSNMSPEDSSIYLCSVPGTARQETQYFGPGTRLLVL.

The chain is built from TRBV12-3 or TRBV12-4 and TRBJ1-5, with a tentative D call TRBD1 (5 bases). The CDR3 loop spans 14 amino acids. The V and J ends lost 3 bases and 2 bases respectively, with 8 bases between them. The CDR3 here is CASSFTGGNQPQHF. Written as DNA, the CDR3 is TGTGCCAGCAGTTTTACAGGTGGCAATCAGCCCCAGCATTTT.

This clonotype was counted a few times. The J gene is TRBJ1-5, the V gene TRBV6-5, with D tentatively TRBD1 (6 bases). Germline V gene sequence: CDR1 MNHEY, CDR2 SVGAGI. The CDR3 is made up of 14 amino acids. V lost 5 bases to trimming and J lost 0 bases, with 8 bases between them. CDR3 amino acids: CASSRGGSNQPQHF. Written as DNA, the CDR3 is TGTGCCAGCAGTAGAGGGGGTAGCAATCAGCCCCAGCATTTT.

In its sample, this clonotype was seen a few times. V gene TRBV20-1 combines with J gene TRBJ2-7, with TRBD2 identical over 7 bases. Germline V lookup: CDR1 DFQATT, CDR2 SNEGSKA (reference sequence). The CDR3 spans 14 residues. J gave up 3 bases and V 6 bases, and 11 bases lay outside the gene matches. CDR3 sequence: CSAGGPGRVYEQYV. CDR3 coding DNA: TGCAGTGCGGGAGGGCCAGGAAGAGTCTACGAGCAGTACGTC.

There are many counts of this clonotype. The V gene is TRBV20-1, the J gene TRBJ2-3, with TRBD2 matching 9 bases. This CDR3 is built from 16 residues. Germline trimming cut 0 bases from V and 4 bases from J; bases unmatched to any gene: 8. CDR1 DFQATT and CDR2 SNEGSKA come from the germline V gene (reference sequence). CDR3 in amino acids: CSARDEASGEADTQYF. The CDR3 coding sequence is TGCAGTGCTAGAGATGAGGCTAGCGGGGAGGCAGATACGCAGTATTTT.

This clonotype was seen repeatedly, ten times or more. The CDR3 here is CASSLGPGRSNYGYTF. The CDR3 DNA follows: TGTGCCAGCAGCCTGGGGCCGGGACGGAGTAACTATGGCTACACCTTC. The rearrangement links TRBV7-8 to TRBJ1-2; tentative D call: TRBD1 (5 bases). The CDR3 totals 16 residues. Germline V gene data show CDR1 as SGHVS and CDR2 as FQNEAQ. V shed 5 bases and J shed 1 base, with 17 bases lying between them.

This chain links TRBV19 with TRBJ1-1; D uncertain. CDR1 is LNHDA and CDR2 is SQIVND in the germline V gene (reference sequence). The V end lost 3 bases, the J end lost 4 bases, and 12 bases lay between the germline ends. The CDR3 covers 14 residues. The CDR3 DNA sequence: TGTGCCAGTAGTATGCTAGGCGAGGGCACTGAAGCTTTCTTT. Translated, it gives CASSMLGEGTEAFF.

This chain's CDR3 is CASSHRTTGTQPQHF. Written as DNA, the CDR3 is TGTGCCAGCAGCCATAGAACTACGGGGACTCAGCCCCAGCATTTT. This chain joins TRBV7-2 and TRBJ1-5; D is perhaps TRBD1 (5 bases). Trimming cost V 5 bases and J 6 bases, with 17 bases left between them. Looked up from germline, CDR1 is SGHTA and CDR2 is FQGNSA. CDR3 size: 15 residues.

This clonotype turned up a few times. This sequence joins TRBV5-6 and TRBJ1-5; D is undetermined. Germline V gene sequence: CDR1 SGHDT, CDR2 YYEEEE. The CDR3 runs 16 residues. Trimming left V 0 bases short and J 4 bases short, with 14 bases between. The CDR3 is CASSLALGSNNQPQHF. Written as DNA, the CDR3 is TGTGCCAGCAGCTTGGCCCTTGGGAGTAATAATCAGCCCCAGCATTTT.

A few counts support this clonotype. The chain recombines TRBV6-5 with TRBJ1-5; TRBD1 might be the D (6 bases). The CDR3 spans 17 residues. Germline-derived CDR1 and CDR2 are MNHEY and SVGAGI. The V end was cut by 4 bases, the J end by 2 bases, with 18 bases between. CDR3 coding DNA: TGTGCCAGCAGTTCGATTATTAGAGGACAGCGCAATCAGCCCCAGCATTTT. It specifies CASSSIIRGQRNQPQHF.

The chain recombines TRBV4-3 with TRBJ1-1; 9 nucleotides line up with TRBD1. CDR1 and CDR2 (germline): LGHNA, YSLEER. Trimming cost V 0 bases and J 11 bases; bases outside gene matches: 4. The CDR3 extends over 13 amino acids. The DNA of the CDR3 is TGCGCCAGCAGCCAAGATATTGGACAGGGGGCTTTCTTT. Translating gives CASSQDIGQGAFF.

The chain employs TRBV20-1 and TRBJ2-2, with 7 bases that match TRBD2. The CDR3 has 17 amino acids. J lost 3 bases, V lost 0 bases, and 10 bases had no gene match. In germline, CDR1 is DFQATT, CDR2 SNEGSKA (reference sequence). The CDR3 nucleotides are TGCAGTGCTAGAGATCCGAGGGGCGGGAGAGACACCGGGGAGCTGTTTTTT. It specifies CSARDPRGGRDTGELFF.

The chain joins TRBV19 to TRBJ1-5, with a weak D call TRBD1 (6 bases). Germline V gene sequence: CDR1 LNHDA, CDR2 SQIVND (reference sequence). The CDR3 runs to 16 residues. V shed 6 bases and J shed 3 bases, with 18 bases lying between them. The CDR3 DNA reads as TGTGCCAGTAGCCATCCGCAGGGGATCACCAATCAGCCCCAGCATTTT. This translates into CASSHPQGITNQPQHF.

This clonotype was counted many times. This rearrangement joins TRBV5-8 to TRBJ2-5; TRBD2 might be the D (6 bases). Germline lookup yields CDR1 SGHTS and CDR2 YDEGEE. CDR3 length equals 15 residues. V was cut by 4 bases and J by 4 bases, with 17 bases left in between. This CDR3 reads CASSRRRGRIETQYF. The CDR3 coding sequence is TGTGCCAGCAGCCGACGACGAGGGAGGATAGAGACCCAGTACTTC.

V gene TRBV25-1 combines with J gene TRBJ2-5; D is undetermined. Germline V gene data show CDR1 as MGHDK and CDR2 as SYGVNS. The CDR3 is made up of 14 amino acids. With 7 bases removed from V and 1 base from J, the gap between germline ends came to 13 bases. CDR3 sequence: CASIGTGRQETQYF. The CDR3 bases are TGTGCCAGCATCGGTACGGGTCGCCAAGAGACCCAGTACTTC.

This clonotype has only a few counts. The gene calls are TRBV7-2 and TRBJ2-2; D possibly corresponds to TRBD1 (5 bases). Germline V gives CDR1 SGHTA, CDR2 FQGNSA. The CDR3 contains 15 residues. V was pared by 5 bases and J by 7 bases, with 17 bases between. The CDR3 sequence: CASSPIAGLGGELFF. CDR3 sequence (DNA): TGTGCCAGCAGCCCTATCGCAGGGTTAGGCGGGGAGCTGTTTTTT.

This clonotype was found once. Sequence at one end of the junction differs from germline and may be a read error. The rearrangement joins TRBV9 to TRBJ2-3; perhaps TRBD1 as D (5 bases). The CDR3 has 12 residues. The germline CDR1 and CDR2 sequences are SGDLS and YYNGEE. The CDR3 region is CASSGLTGTQYF. The CDR3 DNA reads TGTGCCAGCAGCGGATTAACAGGTACGCAGTATTTT.

The chain is built from TRBV18 and TRBJ2-7; 7 bases fit TRBD2. The CDR3 sequence is 14 residues long. With 3 bases clipped from V and 3 bases from J, the junction kept 5 bases outside the gene matches. CDR1 and CDR2 (germline): KGHSH, LQKENI. DNA for the CDR3: TGTGCCAGCTCACCTGGCGGGAGAAACTACGAGCAGTACTTC. Translating it yields CASSPGGRNYEQYF.